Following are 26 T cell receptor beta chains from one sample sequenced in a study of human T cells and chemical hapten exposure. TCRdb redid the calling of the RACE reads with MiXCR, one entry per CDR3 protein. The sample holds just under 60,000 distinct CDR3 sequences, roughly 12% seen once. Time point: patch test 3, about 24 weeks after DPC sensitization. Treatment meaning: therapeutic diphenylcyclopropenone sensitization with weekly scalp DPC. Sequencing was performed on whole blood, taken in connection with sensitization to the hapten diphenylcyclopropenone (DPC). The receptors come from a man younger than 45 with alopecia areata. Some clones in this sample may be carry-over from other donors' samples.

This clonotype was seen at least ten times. Here the CDR3 reads CSARSGTISYEQYF. DNA for the CDR3: TGCAGTGCTCGATCCGGGACGATTTCCTACGAGCAGTACTTC. This chain links TRBV20-1 with TRBJ2-7, with D tentatively TRBD1 or TRBD2 (5 bases each). Looked up from germline, CDR1 is DFQATT and CDR2 is SNEGSKA (reference sequence). The germline V and J ends were trimmed by 5 bases and 1 base, with 15 bases remaining between them. This CDR3 contains 14 residues.

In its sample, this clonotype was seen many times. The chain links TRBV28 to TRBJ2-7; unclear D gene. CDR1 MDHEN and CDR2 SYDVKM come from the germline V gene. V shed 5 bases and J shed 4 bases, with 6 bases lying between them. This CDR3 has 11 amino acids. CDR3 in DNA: TGTGCCAGCAGTCCGCTTTACGAGCAGTACTTC. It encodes CASSPLYEQYF. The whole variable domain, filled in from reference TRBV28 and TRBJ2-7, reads DVKVTQSSRYLVKRTGEKVFLECVQDMDHENMFWYRQDPGLGLRLIYFSYDVKMKEKGDIPEGYSVSREKKERFSLILESASTNQTSMYLCASSPLYEQYFGPGTRLTVT.

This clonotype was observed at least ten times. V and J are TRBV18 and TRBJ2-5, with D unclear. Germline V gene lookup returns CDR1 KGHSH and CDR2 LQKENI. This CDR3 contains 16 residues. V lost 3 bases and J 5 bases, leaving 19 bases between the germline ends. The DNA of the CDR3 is TGTGCCAGCTCACCCACCAGCCCGTGGCAATCGGAGACCCAGTACTTC. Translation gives CASSPTSPWQSETQYF.

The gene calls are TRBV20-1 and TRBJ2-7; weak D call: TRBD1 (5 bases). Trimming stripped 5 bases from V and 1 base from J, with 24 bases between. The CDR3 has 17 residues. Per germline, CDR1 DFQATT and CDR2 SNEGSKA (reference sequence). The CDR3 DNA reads TGCAGTGCTCTGGGGCCGACCGGACCAGCGAGGTCCTACGAGCAGTACTTC. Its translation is CSALGPTGPARSYEQYF.

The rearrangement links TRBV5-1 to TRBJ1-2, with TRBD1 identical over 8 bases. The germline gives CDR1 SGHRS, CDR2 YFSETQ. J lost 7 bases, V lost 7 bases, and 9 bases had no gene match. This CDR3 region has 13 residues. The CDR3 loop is CASGDRPSPGYTF. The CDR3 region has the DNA TGCGCCAGCGGGGACAGGCCTAGCCCTGGCTACACCTTC.

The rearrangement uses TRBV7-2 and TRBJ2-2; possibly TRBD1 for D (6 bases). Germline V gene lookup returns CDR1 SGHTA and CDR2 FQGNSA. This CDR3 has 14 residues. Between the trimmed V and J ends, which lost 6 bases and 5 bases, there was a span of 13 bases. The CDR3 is CASRHRDSTGELFF. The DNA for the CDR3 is TGTGCCAGCAGACACAGGGATAGTACCGGGGAGCTGTTTTTT.

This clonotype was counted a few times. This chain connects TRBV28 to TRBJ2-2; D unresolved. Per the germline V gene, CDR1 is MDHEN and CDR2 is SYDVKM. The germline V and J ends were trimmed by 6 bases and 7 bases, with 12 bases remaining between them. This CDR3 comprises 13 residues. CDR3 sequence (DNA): TGTGCCAGCAGCCCTACAATGGGCGGGGAGCTGTTTTTT. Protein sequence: CASSPTMGGELFF.

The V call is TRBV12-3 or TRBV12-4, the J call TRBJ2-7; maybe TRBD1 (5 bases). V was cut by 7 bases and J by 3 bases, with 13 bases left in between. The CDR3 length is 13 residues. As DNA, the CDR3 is TGTGCCAGCACGGCAGGGATTGACTACGAGCAGTACTTC. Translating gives CASTAGIDYEQYF.

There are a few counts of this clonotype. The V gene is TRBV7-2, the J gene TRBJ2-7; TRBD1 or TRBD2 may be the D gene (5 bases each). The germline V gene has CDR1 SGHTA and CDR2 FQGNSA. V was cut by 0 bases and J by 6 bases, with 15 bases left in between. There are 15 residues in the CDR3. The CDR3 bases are TGTGCCAGCAGCTTAGCGGGACCGTCGGTCGGCGAGCAGTACTTC. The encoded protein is CASSLAGPSVGEQYF.

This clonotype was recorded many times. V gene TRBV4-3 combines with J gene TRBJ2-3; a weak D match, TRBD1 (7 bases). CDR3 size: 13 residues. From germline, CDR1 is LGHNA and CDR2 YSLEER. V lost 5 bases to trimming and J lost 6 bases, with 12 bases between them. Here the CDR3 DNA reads TGCGCCAGCAGCTTCAGGGGGGAGGATACGCAGTATTTT. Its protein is CASSFRGEDTQYF.

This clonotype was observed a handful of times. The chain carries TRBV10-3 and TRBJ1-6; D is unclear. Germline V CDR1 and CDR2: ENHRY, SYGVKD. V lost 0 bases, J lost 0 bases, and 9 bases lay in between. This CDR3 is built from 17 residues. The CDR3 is CAISESVGSSYNSPLHF. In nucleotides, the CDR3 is TGTGCCATCAGTGAGTCTGTAGGAAGCTCCTATAATTCACCCCTCCACTTT.

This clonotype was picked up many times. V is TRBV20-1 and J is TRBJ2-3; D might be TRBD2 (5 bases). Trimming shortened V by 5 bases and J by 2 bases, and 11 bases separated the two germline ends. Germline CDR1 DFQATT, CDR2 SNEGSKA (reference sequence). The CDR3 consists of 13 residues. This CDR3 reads CSASGGTTDTQYF. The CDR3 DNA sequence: TGCAGTGCTTCCGGAGGCACCACAGATACGCAGTATTTT.

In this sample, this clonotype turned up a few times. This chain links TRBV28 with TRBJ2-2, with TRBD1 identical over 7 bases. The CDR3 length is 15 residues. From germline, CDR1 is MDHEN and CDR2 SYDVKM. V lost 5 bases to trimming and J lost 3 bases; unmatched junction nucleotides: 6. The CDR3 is CASSPRTGYTGELFF. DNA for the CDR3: TGTGCCAGCAGTCCCCGGACAGGCTACACCGGGGAGCTGTTTTTT.

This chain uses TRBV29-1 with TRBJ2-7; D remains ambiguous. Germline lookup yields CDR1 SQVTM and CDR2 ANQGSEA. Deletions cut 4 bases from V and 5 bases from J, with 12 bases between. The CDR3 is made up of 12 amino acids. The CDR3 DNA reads TGCAGCGTTGTATTCAGTTTCAACGAGCAGTACTTC. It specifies CSVVFSFNEQYF.

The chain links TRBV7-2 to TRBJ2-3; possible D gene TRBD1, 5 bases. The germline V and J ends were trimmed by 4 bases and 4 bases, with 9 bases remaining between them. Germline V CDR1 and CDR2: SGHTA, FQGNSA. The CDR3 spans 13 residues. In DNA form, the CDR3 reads TGTGCCAGCAGCTATTGGGGCTCAGATACGCAGTATTTT. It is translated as CASSYWGSDTQYF. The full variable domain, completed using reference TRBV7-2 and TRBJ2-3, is GAGVSQSPSNKVTEKGKDVELRCDPISGHTALYWYRQSLGQGLEFLIYFQGNSAPDKSGLPSDRFSAERTGGSVSTLTIQRTQQEDSAVYLCASSYWGSDTQYFGPGTRLTVL.

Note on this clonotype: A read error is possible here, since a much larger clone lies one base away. CDR3: CASSLTAYKQYF. The CDR3 nucleotides are TGTGCCAGCAGTTTGACGGCCTACAAGCAGTACTTC. The chain employs TRBV28 and TRBJ2-7; D not certain. Germline CDR1 MDHEN, CDR2 SYDVKM. The CDR3 runs 12 residues.

The DNA of the CDR3 is TGCAGCGCAACCGGGACCTACAATGAGCAGTTCTTC. This encodes CSATGTYNEQFF. This chain connects TRBV29-1 to TRBJ2-1; TRBD2 might be the D (5 bases). The CDR3 sequence is 12 residues long. Looked up from germline, CDR1 is SQVTM and CDR2 is ANQGSEA. Deletions cut 7 bases from V and 2 bases from J, with 9 bases between.

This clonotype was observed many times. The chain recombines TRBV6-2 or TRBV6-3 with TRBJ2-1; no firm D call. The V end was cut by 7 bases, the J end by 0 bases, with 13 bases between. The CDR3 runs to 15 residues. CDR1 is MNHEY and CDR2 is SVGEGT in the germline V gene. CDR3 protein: CASTLRLSSYNEQFF. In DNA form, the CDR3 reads TGTGCCAGCACCCTGAGGTTATCCTCCTACAATGAGCAGTTCTTC.

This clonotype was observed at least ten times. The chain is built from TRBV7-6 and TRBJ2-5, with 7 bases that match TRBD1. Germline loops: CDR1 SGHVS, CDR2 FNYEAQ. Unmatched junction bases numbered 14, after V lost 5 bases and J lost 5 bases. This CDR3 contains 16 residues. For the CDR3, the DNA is TGTGCCAGCAGCAAAAATGGGGGACAGACTTTTGAGACCCAGTACTTC. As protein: CASSKNGGQTFETQYF.

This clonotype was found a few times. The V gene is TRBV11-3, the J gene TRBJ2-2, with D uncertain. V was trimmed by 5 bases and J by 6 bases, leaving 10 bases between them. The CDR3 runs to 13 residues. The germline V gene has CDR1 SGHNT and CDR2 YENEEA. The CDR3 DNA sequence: TGTGCCAGCAGCCACCGATCCCCCGGGGAGCTGTTTTTT. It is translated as CASSHRSPGELFF.

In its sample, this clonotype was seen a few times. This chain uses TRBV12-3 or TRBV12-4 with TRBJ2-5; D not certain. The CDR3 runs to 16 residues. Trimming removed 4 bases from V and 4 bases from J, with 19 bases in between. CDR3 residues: CASSYGTGPRRETQYF. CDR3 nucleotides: TGTGCCAGCAGTTACGGCACGGGCCCGCGGAGAGAGACCCAGTACTTC.

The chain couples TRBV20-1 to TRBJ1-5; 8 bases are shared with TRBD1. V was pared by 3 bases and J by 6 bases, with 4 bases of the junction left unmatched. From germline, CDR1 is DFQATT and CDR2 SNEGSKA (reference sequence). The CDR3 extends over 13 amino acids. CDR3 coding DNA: TGCAGTGCTAGGCCAGGGGGCTTTCAGCCCCAGCATTTT. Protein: CSARPGGFQPQHF.

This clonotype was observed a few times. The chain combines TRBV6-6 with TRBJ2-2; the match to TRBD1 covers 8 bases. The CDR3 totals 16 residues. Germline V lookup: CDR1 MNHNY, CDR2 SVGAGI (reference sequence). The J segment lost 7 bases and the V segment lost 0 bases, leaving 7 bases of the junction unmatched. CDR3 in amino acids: CASSYSLGQGGGELFF. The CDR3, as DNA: TGTGCCAGCAGTTACTCCCTTGGACAGGGTGGCGGGGAGCTGTTTTTT.

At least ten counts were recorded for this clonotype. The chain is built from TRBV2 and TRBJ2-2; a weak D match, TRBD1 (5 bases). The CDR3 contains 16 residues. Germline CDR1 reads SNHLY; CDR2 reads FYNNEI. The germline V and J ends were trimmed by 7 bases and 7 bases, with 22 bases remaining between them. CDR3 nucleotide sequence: TGTGCCAGCACTCCGGACCGTGGGGCATCTGTCGGGGAGCTGTTTTTT. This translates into CASTPDRGASVGELFF.

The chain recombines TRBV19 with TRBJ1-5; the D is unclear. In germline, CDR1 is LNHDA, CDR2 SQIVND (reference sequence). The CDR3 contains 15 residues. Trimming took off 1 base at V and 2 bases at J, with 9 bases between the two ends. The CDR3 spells CASSIVKGGNQPQHF. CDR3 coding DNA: TGTGCCAGTAGTATAGTTAAGGGTGGCAATCAGCCCCAGCATTTT.

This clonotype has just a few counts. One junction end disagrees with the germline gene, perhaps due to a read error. CDR3 bases: TGTGCCAGTGGGAAACCAACAGCGTCTTTT. This translates into CASGKPTASF. The chain has TRBV19 and TRBJ2-3; D call uncertain. This CDR3 is built from 10 residues. Germline V gives CDR1 LNHDA, CDR2 SQIVND (reference sequence).